This paragraph reports one TCR beta chain. Its matching antigen is unknown. Using immunoSEQ multiplex PCR, the repertoire was profiled, and TCRdb retains in-frame clones only, with some absent. The sample has some 2 million clones, over 85% seen once. Trimming took 5 bases from V and 0 from J, leaving 9 bases between them. This CDR3 has 13 residues. Germline V CDR1 and CDR2: SGHKS, YYEKEE (reference sequence). Positive CCR7 selection of CD45RO-negative cells yielded the naive CD8 cells, and terminally differentiated effector memory CD45RA+ cells were excluded. This record belongs to a study of shared clonotypes between healthy human individuals. As for the study in general: Per-donor plates numbered three CD4 naive, three CD4 memory, two CD8 naive and one CD8 memory.

Study-wide results and limits: The genetic and exposure-history diversity represented was limited by few donors. Depth of sequencing was expected to influence donor clonotype sharing.

What was sequenced was naive CD8+ T cells sorted from blood. The sequence was collected from a young man in good health. The chain links TRBV5-5 to TRBJ2-7; D not resolved. The CDR3 loop reads CASSDRNSYEQYF. As DNA, the CDR3 is TGTGCCAGCAGTGATAGGAACTCCTACGAGCAGTACTTC. Complete variable domain (other parts from reference TRBV5-5 and TRBJ2-7): DAGVTQSPTHLIKTRGQQVTLRCSPISGHKSVSWYQQVLGQGPQFIFQYYEKEERGRGNFPDRFSARQFPNYSSELNVNALLLGDSALYLCASSDRNSYEQYFGPGTRLTVT.